This passage covers 25 T cell receptor beta chains from one sample sequenced in a study of T cell repertoires in cytomegalovirus infection. MiXCR, applied by TCRdb to the reads, yields one record per CDR3 protein. The sample includes about 130,000 distinct CDR3 sequences, about 10% seen only once; the top ten take around 10%. What was sequenced was PBMCs. The receptor source for this set is a human donor in good health (CMV status not recorded). Some clones in this sample may be carry-over from other donors' samples.

With regard to this clonotype: With a much larger clone just one base away, this may be a read error. The J gene is TRBJ2-3, the V gene TRBV2, with D perhaps TRBD1 or TRBD2 (7 bases each). Per germline, CDR1 SNHLY and CDR2 FYNNEI. The CDR3 runs 12 residues. Written as DNA, the CDR3 is TGTACCAGGGGGGGGCTCACAGATACGCAGTATTTT. Translated, it gives CTRGGLTDTQYF.

V and J are TRBV20-1 and TRBJ2-5; the D is unclear. The CDR3 is made up of 13 amino acids. From germline, CDR1 is DFQATT and CDR2 SNEGSKA (reference sequence). V was trimmed by 4 bases and J by 1 base, leaving 10 bases between them. The CDR3 spells CSATPRAQETQYF. The CDR3 DNA is TGCAGTGCTACCCCTCGGGCCCAAGAGACCCAGTACTTC.

A few counts support this clonotype. J is TRBJ2-2 and V is TRBV28, with 11 positions matching TRBD1. CDR1 is MDHEN, CDR2 SYDVKM, per germline. The CDR3 spans 14 residues. With 6 bases clipped from V and 7 bases from J, the junction kept 4 bases outside the gene matches. CDR3 DNA: TGTGCCAGCAGAGGACAGGGGGCAATCGGGGAGCTGTTTTTT. Translating it yields CASRGQGAIGELFF. Full variable domain (remainder filled in from reference TRBV28 and TRBJ2-2): DVKVTQSSRYLVKRTGEKVFLECVQDMDHENMFWYRQDPGLGLRLIYFSYDVKMKEKGDIPEGYSVSREKKERFSLILESASTNQTSMYLCASRGQGAIGELFFGEGSRLTVL.

This clonotype was seen a few times. The rearrangement links TRBV19 to TRBJ1-1; D unclear. V lost 7 bases and J lost 1, with 19 bases in between. Germline loops: CDR1 LNHDA, CDR2 SQIVND (reference sequence). The CDR3 totals 16 residues. This CDR3 reads CASTPKQPRQNTEAFF. CDR3 DNA sequence: TGTGCCAGTACCCCGAAACAACCAAGACAGAACACTGAAGCTTTCTTT. Full variable domain (remainder filled in from reference TRBV19 and TRBJ1-1): DGGITQSPKYLFRKEGQNVTLSCEQNLNHDAMYWYRQDPGQGLRLIYYSQIVNDFQKGDIAEGYSVSREKKESFPLTVTSAQKNPTAFYLCASTPKQPRQNTEAFFGQGTRLTVV.

The J gene is TRBJ2-2, the V gene TRBV11-2, with 7 bases lining up with TRBD1. Trimming at V came to 1 base and at J to 2 bases, leaving 4 bases not matched to a gene. Germline V gene data show CDR1 as SGHAT and CDR2 as FQNNGV. The CDR3 contains 16 residues. The CDR3 sequence: CASSLAGQINTGELFF. The CDR3 bases are TGTGCCAGCAGCTTAGCGGGACAGATTAACACCGGGGAGCTGTTTTTT.

This clonotype was found many times. This chain connects TRBV6-4 to TRBJ1-1, with no clear D. CDR3 length equals 13 residues. Germline loops: CDR1 MRHNA, CDR2 SNTAGT. With 0 bases removed from V and 8 bases from J, the gap between germline ends came to 10 bases. CDR3 coding DNA: TGTGCCAGCAGTGACTCGGGAACCTCAGAAGCTTTCTTT. Its translation is CASSDSGTSEAFF.

This clonotype was detected ten times or more. In nucleotides, the CDR3 is TGCAGTGCTCCTCAGAATTCACCCCTCCACTTT. Its protein product is CSAPQNSPLHF. The rearrangement links TRBV20-1 to TRBJ1-6, with D uncertain. The germline gives CDR1 DFQATT, CDR2 SNEGSKA (reference sequence). This CDR3 has 11 amino acids. V was cut by 5 bases and J by 7 bases, with 6 bases left in between.

This clonotype occurred many times. This chain links TRBV12-3 or TRBV12-4 with TRBJ1-3; D possibly corresponds to TRBD1 (6 bases). This CDR3 is 15 amino acids long. The V gene lost 5 bases and the J gene lost 4 bases, with 15 bases spanning the gap. CDR3 DNA sequence: TGTGCCAGCAGTCCGAATACAGGGACGGGAAACACCATATATTTT. Protein sequence: CASSPNTGTGNTIYF.

This clonotype was seen at least ten times. CDR3 protein: CASSLLAGGGTDTQYF. The CDR3 DNA is TGTGCCAGCAGCCTACTAGCGGGGGGCGGCACAGATACGCAGTATTTT. This chain joins TRBV7-2 and TRBJ2-3, with TRBD2 matching 12 bases. The CDR3 is made up of 16 amino acids. Germline V lookup: CDR1 SGHTA, CDR2 FQGNSA. V dropped 5 bases and J dropped 1; count of bases not matched to a gene: 4.

In this sample, this clonotype turned up many times. The chain uses TRBV20-1 and TRBJ2-1, with 13 bases aligning to TRBD2. After removal of 4 bases from V and 5 bases from J, the junction contained 14 bases not matched to a gene. Germline CDR1 is DFQATT and CDR2 is SNEGSKA (reference sequence). CDR3 length: 18 amino acids. CDR3 sequence reads: CSATRPTTSGGAHNEQFF. DNA of the CDR3: TGCAGTGCTACGCGGCCCACCACTAGCGGGGGGGCCCACAATGAGCAGTTCTTC.

This clonotype occurred a few times. The V gene is TRBV19, the J gene TRBJ1-1; D is unclear. Per germline, CDR1 LNHDA and CDR2 SQIVND (reference sequence). The CDR3 is made up of 12 amino acids. V lost 3 bases, J lost 5 bases, and 7 bases lay in between. This CDR3 is CASSITGTEAFF. DNA for the CDR3: TGTGCCAGTAGTATCACTGGGACTGAAGCTTTCTTT.

This clonotype was found many times. The chain recombines TRBV5-1 with TRBJ2-1; D gene unclear. Germline V CDR1 and CDR2: SGHRS, YFSETQ. The CDR3 is 15 residues long. V gave up 0 bases and J gave up 5 bases, with 12 bases separating them. CDR3 region: CASSLGPGGDNEQFF. CDR3 nucleotides: TGCGCCAGCAGCTTGGGTCCGGGTGGTGACAATGAGCAGTTCTTC.

This clonotype came up a few times. The chain has TRBV29-1 and TRBJ2-3; D remains ambiguous. Germline V CDR1 and CDR2: SQVTM, ANQGSEA. The CDR3 totals 13 residues. Trimming left V 7 bases short and J 1 base short, with 12 bases between. The CDR3 is CSGRKGGTDTQYF. The DNA of the CDR3 is TGCAGCGGTCGCAAAGGAGGCACAGATACGCAGTATTTT.

The DNA of the CDR3 is TGTGCCAGCAGCCCGCTCGCCTACGAGCAGTACTTC. It encodes CASSPLAYEQYF. The chain employs TRBV7-2 and TRBJ2-7; no firm D call. Trimming removed 5 bases from V and 2 bases from J, with 7 bases in between. Germline CDR1 is SGHTA and CDR2 is FQGNSA. CDR3 length: 12 amino acids.

This clonotype was counted between two and nine times. The CDR3 DNA reads TGTGCCAGCAGCTTGATGGGTACTAGCGGGGGCAATGAGCAGTTCTTC. Its translation: CASSLMGTSGGNEQFF. The J gene is TRBJ2-1, the V gene TRBV5-5, with 11 bases fitting TRBD2. Germline V lookup: CDR1 SGHKS, CDR2 YYEKEE (reference sequence). J gave up 6 bases and V 1 base, and 6 bases lay outside the gene matches. The CDR3 contains 16 residues.

This clonotype was seen only a few times. This chain connects TRBV20-1 to TRBJ2-5; TRBD2 is a possible D gene (6 bases). Germline V gene data show CDR1 as DFQATT and CDR2 as SNEGSKA (reference sequence). The CDR3 sequence is 13 residues long. This CDR3 is CRADKRVQETQYF. The CDR3 DNA sequence: TGCCGGGCTGATAAGCGGGTACAAGAGACCCAGTACTTC.

The V gene is TRBV7-9, the J gene TRBJ2-7; tentative D call: TRBD1 (7 bases). Germline V gene sequence: CDR1 SEHNR, CDR2 FQNEAQ (reference sequence). V was shortened by 5 bases and J by 2 bases, with 10 bases between the two germline ends. The CDR3 runs 13 residues. CDR3 residues: CASSAGQTYEQYF. Written as DNA, the CDR3 is TGTGCCAGCAGCGCGGGACAGACCTACGAGCAGTACTTC. The variable domain in full, completed from reference TRBV7-9 and TRBJ2-7, reads DTGVSQNPRHKITKRGQNVTFRCDPISEHNRLYWYRQTLGQGPEFLTYFQNEAQLEKSRLLSDRFSAERPKGSFSTLEIQRTEQGDSAMYLCASSAGQTYEQYFGPGTRLTVT.

This clonotype was counted only a few times. The V gene is TRBV10-3, the J gene TRBJ1-1; TRBD1 might be the D (6 bases). There are 13 residues in the CDR3. Trimming shortened V by 0 bases and J by 5 bases, and 7 bases separated the two germline ends. CDR1 is ENHRY and CDR2 is SYGVKD in the germline V gene. The CDR3 spells CAISESQGTEAFF. The CDR3 DNA sequence: TGTGCCATCAGTGAGTCACAGGGTACTGAAGCTTTCTTT.

The CDR3 nucleotides are TGTGCCAGCAGTGAGGGACTACACACAGATACGCAGTATTTT. Amino acids: CASSEGLHTDTQYF. The chain combines TRBV2 with TRBJ2-3, with 7 bases matching TRBD2. Trimming took 3 bases from V and 2 from J; bases not matched to a gene: 2. There are 14 residues in the CDR3. Germline loops: CDR1 SNHLY, CDR2 FYNNEI. The variable domain in full, with the rest retrieved from reference TRBV2 and TRBJ2-3, is EPEVTQTPSHQVTQMGQEVILRCVPISNHLYFYWYRQILGQKVEFLVSFYNNEISEKSEIFDDQFSVERPDGSNFTLKIRSTKLEDSAMYFCASSEGLHTDTQYFGPGTRLTVL.

Many counts were recorded for this clonotype. DNA of the CDR3: TGTGCCAGCAGTTTATGGGGGGGGGAAACAGCGAACACCGGGGAGCTGTTTTTT. Amino acid sequence: CASSLWGGETANTGELFF. The chain recombines TRBV28 with TRBJ2-2; 7 nucleotides line up with TRBD2. The CDR3 covers 18 residues. Per the germline V gene, CDR1 is MDHEN and CDR2 is SYDVKM. The V and J ends lost 0 bases and 0 bases, in that order; junction bases with no gene match: 7.

This chain joins TRBV5-4 and TRBJ2-1; D might be TRBD1 (5 bases). V was shortened by 3 bases and J by 9 bases, with 10 bases between the two germline ends. Germline V gives CDR1 SGHNT, CDR2 YYREEE (reference sequence). The CDR3 runs 12 residues. The CDR3 here is CASSWSGFEQFF. The CDR3 DNA reads as TGTGCCAGCAGCTGGTCAGGGTTTGAGCAGTTCTTC. The full variable domain, rest sourced from reference TRBV5-4 and TRBJ2-1, is ETGVTQSPTHLIKTRGQQVTLRCSSQSGHNTVSWYQQALGQGPQFIFQYYREEENGRGNFPPRFSGLQFPNYSSELNVNALELDDSALYLCASSWSGFEQFFGPGTRLTVL.

This clonotype occurred many times. This rearrangement joins TRBV19 to TRBJ1-1, with D perhaps TRBD1 (5 bases). Per germline, CDR1 LNHDA and CDR2 SQIVND (reference sequence). Trimming shortened V by 9 bases and J by 2 bases, and 10 bases separated the two germline ends. The CDR3 runs to 12 residues. The CDR3 DNA follows: TGTGCCAGCTGTACAGGAAACACTGAAGCTTTCTTT. It specifies CASCTGNTEAFF.

This clonotype was seen many times. The V call is TRBV12-3 or TRBV12-4, the J call TRBJ2-4; 9 positions match TRBD1. The CDR3 totals 15 residues. Trimming removed 6 bases from V and 1 base from J; junction bases left unmatched: 4. Here the CDR3 reads CASSPTGGAKNIQYF. For the CDR3, the DNA is TGTGCCAGCAGCCCGACAGGGGGTGCCAAAAACATTCAGTACTTC.

This clonotype was seen ten or more times. The J gene is TRBJ2-1, the V gene TRBV5-6; TRBD1 agrees at 8 bases. V dropped 4 bases and J dropped 5; count of bases not matched to a gene: 8. The CDR3 covers 15 residues. Germline V gives CDR1 SGHDT, CDR2 YYEEEE. The CDR3 region is CASSGTTGGNNEQFF. DNA for the CDR3: TGTGCCAGCAGCGGCACCACAGGGGGAAACAATGAGCAGTTCTTC.

In this sample, this clonotype turned up a few times. V and J are TRBV5-1 and TRBJ2-1; a possible D gene is TRBD2 (6 bases). Trimming took 5 bases from V and 0 from J, leaving 15 bases between them. Germline lookup yields CDR1 SGHRS and CDR2 YFSETQ. This CDR3 region has 16 residues. In DNA, the CDR3 is TGCGCCAGCAGGCCGGATGGGGGGAGCTCCTACAATGAGCAGTTCTTC. Residues: CASRPDGGSSYNEQFF.